A selection of T cell receptor beta chains follows, all from one sample in a study of T cell responses to AZD1222 COVID-19 vaccine. Sequencing used immunoSEQ multiplex PCR; TCRdb keeps in-frame clones, though not all of them. In the table there are over 45,000 clones, around 89% of which are singletons. This specimen was peripheral blood, taken on day 0 of AZD1222 vaccination. All receptors come from an adult in good health. Each CDR3 is given with its conserved first and last residue. Each record gives: J gene, D gene, CDR3 length, clone size, V gene, CDR3 DNA, CDR3 protein. A D gene is named only where the DNA matches it firmly. Clone size is shown for a subset of rows, as once, few, many or a class of expanded clone.

j_call: TRBJ1-4; d_call: TRBD1; cdr3_length: 15; clone_size: NA; v_call: TRBV5-1; cdr3_nt: TGCGCCAGCAGCTTTAACAGGGGGACTAATGAAAAACTGTTTTTT; cdr3_aa: CASSFNRGTNEKLFF
j_call: TRBJ1-5; d_call: TRBD1; cdr3_length: 13; clone_size: NA; v_call: TRBV19; cdr3_nt: TGTGCCTCGACCGGGACAGATAATCAGCCCCAGCATTTT; cdr3_aa: CASTGTDNQPQHF
j_call: TRBJ1-4; d_call: NA; cdr3_length: 18; clone_size: NA; v_call: TRBV5-1; cdr3_nt: TGCGCCAGCAGCTTGGTGCCTCCAGATCGGGGAACATCCGAAAAACTGTTTTTT; cdr3_aa: CASSLVPPDRGTSEKLFF
j_call: TRBJ2-7; d_call: NA; cdr3_length: 12; clone_size: NA; v_call: TRBV2; cdr3_nt: TGTGCCAGCAGTGTGACAGTCAACGAGCAGTACTTC; cdr3_aa: CASSVTVNEQYF
j_call: TRBJ2-1; d_call: TRBD1; cdr3_length: 14; clone_size: NA; v_call: TRBV29-1; cdr3_nt: TGCAGCGTTGTGGGACAGGGGTTTGACAATGAGCAGTTCTTC; cdr3_aa: CSVVGQGFDNEQFF
j_call: TRBJ1-2; d_call: NA; cdr3_length: 13; clone_size: once; v_call: TRBV12-3/TRBV12-4; cdr3_nt: TGTGCCAGCAGTCGTCAGGGGAGGCATGGCTACACCTTC; cdr3_aa: CASSRQGRHGYTF
j_call: TRBJ1-6; d_call: NA; cdr3_length: 14; clone_size: NA; v_call: TRBV5-1; cdr3_nt: TGCGCCAGCAGCTTGGGACAAGATAATTCACCCCTCCACTTT; cdr3_aa: CASSLGQDNSPLHF
j_call: TRBJ2-1; d_call: NA; cdr3_length: 16; clone_size: NA; v_call: TRBV5-6; cdr3_nt: TGTGCCAGCAGCCGCCCTGGCAGGGTGGCCTACAATGAGCAGTTCTTC; cdr3_aa: CASSRPGRVAYNEQFF
j_call: TRBJ1-1; d_call: NA; cdr3_length: 16; clone_size: NA; v_call: TRBV19; cdr3_nt: TGTGCCAGTAGTTTAAGGGGGAGACGGACGAACACTGAAGCTTTCTTT; cdr3_aa: CASSLRGRRTNTEAFF
j_call: TRBJ1-2; d_call: NA; cdr3_length: 17; clone_size: NA; v_call: TRBV5-1; cdr3_nt: TGCGCCAGCAGCTTGGTTTCAGCGGGTGCACAGAACTATGGCTACACCTTC; cdr3_aa: CASSLVSAGAQNYGYTF
j_call: TRBJ1-2; d_call: NA; cdr3_length: 13; clone_size: NA; v_call: TRBV11-2; cdr3_nt: TGTGCCAGCAGCCACGATGCTAACTATGGCTACACCTTC; cdr3_aa: CASSHDANYGYTF
j_call: TRBJ2-5; d_call: TRBD2; cdr3_length: 16; clone_size: NA; v_call: TRBV28; cdr3_nt: TGTGCCACCTATGGGGGCGCAGCGGGAGTTCAAGAGACCCAGTACTTC; cdr3_aa: CATYGGAAGVQETQYF
j_call: TRBJ2-7; d_call: TRBD1; cdr3_length: 13; clone_size: NA; v_call: TRBV29-1; cdr3_nt: TGCAGCGTCCCGGGACAGGGAACCTACGAGCAGTACTTC; cdr3_aa: CSVPGQGTYEQYF
j_call: TRBJ2-1; d_call: TRBD1; cdr3_length: 15; clone_size: NA; v_call: TRBV7-9; cdr3_nt: TGTGCCAGCAGCTTTGGGGACAGGGGTGTAGGTGAGCAGTTCTTC; cdr3_aa: CASSFGDRGVGEQFF
j_call: TRBJ2-3; d_call: TRBD1; cdr3_length: 20; clone_size: once; v_call: TRBV27; cdr3_nt: TGTGCCAGCAAGCCCGGGACAGGGAGCCCCGGGGGACGAGCGGGGGATACGCAGTATTTT; cdr3_aa: CASKPGTGSPGGRAGDTQYF
j_call: TRBJ1-6; d_call: TRBD1; cdr3_length: 13; clone_size: NA; v_call: TRBV14; cdr3_nt: TGTGCCAGCGGGGCAGGGGGAAATTCACCCCTCCACTTT; cdr3_aa: CASGAGGNSPLHF
j_call: TRBJ2-1; d_call: NA; cdr3_length: 15; clone_size: NA; v_call: TRBV7-9; cdr3_nt: TGTGCCAGCAGCTTAGGAGGTAGCGGCCTCGGTGAGCAGTTCTTC; cdr3_aa: CASSLGGSGLGEQFF
j_call: TRBJ2-5; d_call: NA; cdr3_length: 12; clone_size: once; v_call: TRBV29-1; cdr3_nt: TGCAGCGTTGTTGGTTCCGTGGAGACCCAGTACTTC; cdr3_aa: CSVVGSVETQYF
j_call: TRBJ1-6; d_call: TRBD1; cdr3_length: 16; clone_size: NA; v_call: TRBV23-1; cdr3_nt: TGCGCCAGCAGTAAACCTCGGGACAGGGAAGGTTCACCCCTCCACTTT; cdr3_aa: CASSKPRDREGSPLHF
j_call: TRBJ1-1; d_call: NA; cdr3_length: 14; clone_size: NA; v_call: TRBV30; cdr3_nt: TGTGCCTGGAGTGTAGGCAGGGCAAACACTGAAGCTTTCTTT; cdr3_aa: CAWSVGRANTEAFF